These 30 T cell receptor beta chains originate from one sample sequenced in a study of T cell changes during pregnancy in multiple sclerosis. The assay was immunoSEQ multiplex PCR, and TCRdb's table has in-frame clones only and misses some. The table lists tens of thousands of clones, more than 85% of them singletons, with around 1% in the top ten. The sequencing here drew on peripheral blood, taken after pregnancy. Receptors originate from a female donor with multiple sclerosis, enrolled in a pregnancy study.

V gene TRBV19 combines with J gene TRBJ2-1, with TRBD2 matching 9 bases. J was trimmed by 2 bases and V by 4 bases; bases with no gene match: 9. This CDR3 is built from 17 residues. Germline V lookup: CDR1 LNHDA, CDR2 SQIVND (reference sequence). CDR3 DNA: TGTGCCAGTAGTAAAGAGCGGGGGGCGACAGCCTACAATGAGCAGTTCTTC. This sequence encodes CASSKERGATAYNEQFF.

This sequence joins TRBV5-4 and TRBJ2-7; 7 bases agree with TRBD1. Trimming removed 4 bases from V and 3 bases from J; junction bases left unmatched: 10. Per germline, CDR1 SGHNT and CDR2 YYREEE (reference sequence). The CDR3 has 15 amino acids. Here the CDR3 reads CASSPEQGKSYEQYF. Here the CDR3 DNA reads TGTGCCAGCAGCCCCGAACAGGGGAAAAGCTACGAGCAGTACTTC.

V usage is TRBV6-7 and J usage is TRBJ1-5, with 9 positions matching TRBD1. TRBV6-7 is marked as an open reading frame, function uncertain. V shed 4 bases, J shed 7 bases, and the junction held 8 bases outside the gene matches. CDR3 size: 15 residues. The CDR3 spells CASSSAQGAGQPQHF. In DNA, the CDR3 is TGTGCCAGCAGTTCCGCACAGGGGGCTGGGCAGCCCCAGCATTTT.

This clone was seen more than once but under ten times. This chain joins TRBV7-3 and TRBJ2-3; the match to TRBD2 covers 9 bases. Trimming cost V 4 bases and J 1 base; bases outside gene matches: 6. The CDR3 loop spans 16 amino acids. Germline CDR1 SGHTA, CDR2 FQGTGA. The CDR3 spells CASSSRGGLGTDTQYF. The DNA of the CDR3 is TGTGCCAGCAGCTCGCGGGGGGGCCTCGGCACAGATACGCAGTATTTT.

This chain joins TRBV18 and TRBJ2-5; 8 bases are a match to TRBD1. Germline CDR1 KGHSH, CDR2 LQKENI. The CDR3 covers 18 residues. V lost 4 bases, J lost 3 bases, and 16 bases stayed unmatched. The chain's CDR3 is CASSRSRNRGEGEETQYF. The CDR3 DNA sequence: TGTGCCAGCTCACGGAGTCGGAACAGGGGGGAAGGGGAAGAGACCCAGTACTTC.

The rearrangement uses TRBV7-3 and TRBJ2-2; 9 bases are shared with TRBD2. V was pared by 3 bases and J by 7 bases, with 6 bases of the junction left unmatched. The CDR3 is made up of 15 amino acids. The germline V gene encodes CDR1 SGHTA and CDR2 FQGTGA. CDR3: CASSFLAGTGGELFF. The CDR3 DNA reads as TGTGCCAGCAGCTTCCTAGCGGGGACTGGCGGGGAGCTGTTTTTT.

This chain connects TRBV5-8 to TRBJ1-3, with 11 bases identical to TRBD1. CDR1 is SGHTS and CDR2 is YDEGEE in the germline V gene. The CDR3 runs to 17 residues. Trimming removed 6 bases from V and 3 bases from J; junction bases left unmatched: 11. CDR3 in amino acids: CASTSDRGRSFGNTIYF. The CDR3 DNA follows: TGTGCCAGCACCTCGGACAGGGGGCGATCGTTTGGAAACACCATATATTTT.

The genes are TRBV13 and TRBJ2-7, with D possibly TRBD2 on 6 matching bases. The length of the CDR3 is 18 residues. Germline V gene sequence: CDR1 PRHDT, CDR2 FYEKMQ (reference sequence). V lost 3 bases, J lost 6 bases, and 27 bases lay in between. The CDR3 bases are TGTGCCAGCAGCTTTGGGGGGACCCGGGACTCCGATATGAGCGAGCAGTACTTC. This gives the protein CASSFGGTRDSDMSEQYF.

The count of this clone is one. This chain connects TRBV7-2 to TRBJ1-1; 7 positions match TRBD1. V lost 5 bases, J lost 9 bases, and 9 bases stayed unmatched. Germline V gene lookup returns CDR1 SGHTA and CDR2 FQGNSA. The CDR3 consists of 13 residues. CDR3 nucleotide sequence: TGTGCCAGCAGCCCAGGGGGTCTCGGGCAAGCTTTCTTT. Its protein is CASSPGGLGQAFF.

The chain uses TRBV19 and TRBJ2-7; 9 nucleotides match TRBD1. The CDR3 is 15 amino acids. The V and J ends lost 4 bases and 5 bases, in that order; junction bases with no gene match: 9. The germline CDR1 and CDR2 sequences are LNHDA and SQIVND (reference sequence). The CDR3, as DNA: TGTGCCAGTAGTAAAGCCGGGACAGGGTACCACGAGCAGTACTTC. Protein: CASSKAGTGYHEQYF.

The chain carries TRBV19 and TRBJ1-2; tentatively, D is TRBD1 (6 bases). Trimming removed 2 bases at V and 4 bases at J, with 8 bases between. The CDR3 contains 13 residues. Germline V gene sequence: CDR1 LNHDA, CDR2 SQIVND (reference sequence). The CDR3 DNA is TGTGCCAGTAGTATACCAGGGGTCTATGGCTACACCTTC. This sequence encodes CASSIPGVYGYTF.

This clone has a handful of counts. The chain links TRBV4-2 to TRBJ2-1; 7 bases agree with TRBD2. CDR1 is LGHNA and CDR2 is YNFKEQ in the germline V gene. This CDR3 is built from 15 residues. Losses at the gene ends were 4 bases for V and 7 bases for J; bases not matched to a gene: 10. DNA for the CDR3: TGTGCCAGCAGCCCCCGACTAGCAGTCGAGAATGAGCAGTTCTTC. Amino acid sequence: CASSPRLAVENEQFF.

The CDR3 coding sequence is TGTGCCAGCAGCCCATGGGCCGGGACTAGGGTTGCGAATGAGCAGTTCTTC. It encodes CASSPWAGTRVANEQFF. This chain uses TRBV7-2 with TRBJ2-1; 8 nucleotides match TRBD2. The trim removed 5 bases at V and 7 bases at J, leaving 16 bases unmatched. The CDR3 loop spans 17 amino acids. The germline V gene has CDR1 SGHTA and CDR2 FQGNSA.

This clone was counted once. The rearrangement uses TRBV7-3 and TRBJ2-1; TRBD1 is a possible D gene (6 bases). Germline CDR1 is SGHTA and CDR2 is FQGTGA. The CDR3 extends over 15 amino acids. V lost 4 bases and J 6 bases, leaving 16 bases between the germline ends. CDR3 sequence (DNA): TGTGCCAGCAGCTCTTCCGGGACAATCGTCAATGAGCAGTTCTTC. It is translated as CASSSSGTIVNEQFF.

CDR3 loop: CASSFLGGSYNEQFF. CDR3 in DNA: TGTGCCAGCAGCTTTTTAGGAGGCTCCTACAATGAGCAGTTCTTC. This sequence joins TRBV7-3 and TRBJ2-1; a possible D gene is TRBD2 (5 bases). Trimming cost V 3 bases and J 0 bases, with 9 bases left between them. This CDR3 comprises 15 residues. Germline V lookup: CDR1 SGHTA, CDR2 FQGTGA. The variable domain in full, with the rest retrieved from reference TRBV7-3 and TRBJ2-1, is GAGVSQTPSNKVTEKGKYVELRCDPISGHTALYWYRQSLGQGPEFLIYFQGTGAADDSGLPNDRFFAVRPEGSVSTLKIQRTERGDSAVYLCASSFLGGSYNEQFFGPGTRLTVL.

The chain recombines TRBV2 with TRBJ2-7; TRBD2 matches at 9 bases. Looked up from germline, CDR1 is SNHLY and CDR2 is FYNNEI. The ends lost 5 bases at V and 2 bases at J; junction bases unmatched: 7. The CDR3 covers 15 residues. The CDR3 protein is CASSPLAGLTYEQYF. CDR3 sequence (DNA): TGTGCCAGCAGTCCACTAGCGGGCCTTACCTACGAGCAGTACTTC.

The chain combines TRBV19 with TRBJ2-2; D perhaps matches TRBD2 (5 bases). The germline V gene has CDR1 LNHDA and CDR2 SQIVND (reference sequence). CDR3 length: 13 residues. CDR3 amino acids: CGLRRANTGELFF. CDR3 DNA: TGTGGCTTGAGGCGGGCGAACACCGGGGAGCTGTTTTTT. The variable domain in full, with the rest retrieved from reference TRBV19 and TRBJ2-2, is DGGITQSPKYLFRKEGQNVTLSCEQNLNHDAMYWYRQDPGQGLRLIYYSQIVNDFQKGDIAEGYSVSREKKESFPLTVTSAQKNPTAFYLCGLRRANTGELFFGEGSRLTVL.

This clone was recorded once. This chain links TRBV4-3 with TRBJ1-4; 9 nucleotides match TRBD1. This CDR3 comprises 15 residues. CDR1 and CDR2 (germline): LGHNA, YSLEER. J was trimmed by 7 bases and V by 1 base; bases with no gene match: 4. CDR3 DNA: TGCGCCAGCAGCCAAGCCGGGACAGGGTTTGAAAAACTGTTTTTT. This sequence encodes CASSQAGTGFEKLFF.

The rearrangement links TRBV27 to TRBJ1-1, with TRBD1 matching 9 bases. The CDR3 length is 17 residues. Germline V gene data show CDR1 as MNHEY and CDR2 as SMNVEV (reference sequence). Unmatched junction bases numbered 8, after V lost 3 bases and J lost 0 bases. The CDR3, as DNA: TGTGCCAGCAGTTTCGGGGACAGGGCTGCTATGAACACTGAAGCTTTCTTT. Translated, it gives CASSFGDRAAMNTEAFF.

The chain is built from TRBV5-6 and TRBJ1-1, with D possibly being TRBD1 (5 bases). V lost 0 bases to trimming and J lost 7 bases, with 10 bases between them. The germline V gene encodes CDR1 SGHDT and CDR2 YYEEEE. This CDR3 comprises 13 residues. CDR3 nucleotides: TGTGCCAGCAGCTTGGTGGGGGGGTTTGAAGCTTTCTTT. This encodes CASSLVGGFEAFF.

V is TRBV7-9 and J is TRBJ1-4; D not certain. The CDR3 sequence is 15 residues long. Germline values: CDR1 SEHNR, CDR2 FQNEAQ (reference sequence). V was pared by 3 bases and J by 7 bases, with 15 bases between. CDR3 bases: TGTGCCAGCAGCTTGGTGCCTGGTATCAGTGAAAAACTGTTTTTT. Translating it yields CASSLVPGISEKLFF.

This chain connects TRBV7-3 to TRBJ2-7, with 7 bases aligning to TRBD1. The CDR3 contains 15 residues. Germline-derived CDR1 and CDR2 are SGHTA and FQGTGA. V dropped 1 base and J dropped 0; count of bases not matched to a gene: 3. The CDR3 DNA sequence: TGTGCCAGCAGCTTAAGCCAGGGGGACTCCTACGAGCAGTACTTC. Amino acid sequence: CASSLSQGDSYEQYF. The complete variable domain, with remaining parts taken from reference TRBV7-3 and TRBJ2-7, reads GAGVSQTPSNKVTEKGKYVELRCDPISGHTALYWYRQSLGQGPEFLIYFQGTGAADDSGLPNDRFFAVRPEGSVSTLKIQRTERGDSAVYLCASSLSQGDSYEQYFGPGTRLTVT.

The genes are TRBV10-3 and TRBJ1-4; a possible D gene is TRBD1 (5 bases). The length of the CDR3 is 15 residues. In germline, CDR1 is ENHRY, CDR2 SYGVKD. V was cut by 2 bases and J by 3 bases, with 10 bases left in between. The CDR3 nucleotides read TGTGCCATCAGTGAGGGGGCGCAGGCTAATGAAAAACTGTTTTTT. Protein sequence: CAISEGAQANEKLFF.

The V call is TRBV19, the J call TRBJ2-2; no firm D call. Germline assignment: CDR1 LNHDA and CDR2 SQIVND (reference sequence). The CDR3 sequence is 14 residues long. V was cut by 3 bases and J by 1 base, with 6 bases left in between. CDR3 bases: TGTGCCAGTAGTATGTCCTGGAACACCGGGGAGCTGTTTTTT. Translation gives CASSMSWNTGELFF.

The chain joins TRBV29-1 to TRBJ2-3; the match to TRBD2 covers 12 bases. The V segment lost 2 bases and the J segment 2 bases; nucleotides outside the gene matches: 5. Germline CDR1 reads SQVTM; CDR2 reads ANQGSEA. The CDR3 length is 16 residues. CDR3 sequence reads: CSVELGLAGLTDTQYF. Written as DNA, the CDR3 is TGCAGCGTTGAACTGGGACTAGCGGGCCTCACAGATACGCAGTATTTT.

CDR3 bases: TGTGCCAGCAGTTACTTTGGGGGGGCCGGGTACGAGCAGTACTTC. Translation gives CASSYFGGAGYEQYF. V usage is TRBV6-5 and J usage is TRBJ2-7, with a tentative D call TRBD2 (7 bases). This CDR3 comprises 15 residues. Germline CDR1 and CDR2: MNHEY and SVGAGI. Trimming removed 1 base at V and 4 bases at J, with 14 bases between.

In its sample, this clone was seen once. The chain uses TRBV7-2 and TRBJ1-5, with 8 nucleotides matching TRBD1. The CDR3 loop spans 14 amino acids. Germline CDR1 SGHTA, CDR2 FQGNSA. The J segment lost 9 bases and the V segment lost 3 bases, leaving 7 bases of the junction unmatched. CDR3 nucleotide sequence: TGTGCCAGCAGCTTTGACAGGGGCTGGGGGCCCCAGCATTTT. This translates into CASSFDRGWGPQHF.

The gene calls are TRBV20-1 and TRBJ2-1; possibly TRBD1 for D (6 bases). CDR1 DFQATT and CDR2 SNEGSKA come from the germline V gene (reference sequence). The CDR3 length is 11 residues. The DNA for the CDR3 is TGCAGCGTCCGACAGGCAACTGAGCAGTTCTTC. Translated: CSVRQATEQFF.

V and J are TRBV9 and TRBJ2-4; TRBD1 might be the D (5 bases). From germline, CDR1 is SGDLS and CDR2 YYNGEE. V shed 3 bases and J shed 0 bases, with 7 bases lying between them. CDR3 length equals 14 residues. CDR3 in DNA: TGTGCCAGCAGCGCAACAGGAGCCAAAAACATTCAGTACTTC. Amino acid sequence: CASSATGAKNIQYF.

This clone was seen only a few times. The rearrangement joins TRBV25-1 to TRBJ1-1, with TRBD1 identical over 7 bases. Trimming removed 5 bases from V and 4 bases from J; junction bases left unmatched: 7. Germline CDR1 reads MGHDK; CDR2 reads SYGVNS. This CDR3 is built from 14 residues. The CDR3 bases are TGTGCCAGCAGTCCTACAGGGGACGCCACTGAAGCTTTCTTT. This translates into CASSPTGDATEAFF.